The 9 T cell receptor beta chains reported below all come from one sample, sequenced in a study of blood T cell repertoires in COVID-19. TCRdb's table, derived via immunoSEQ multiplex PCR, lists solely in-frame clones and lacks some. The sample shows 150,000 to 200,000 clones, about 90% of them seen only once. The sequencing sample was made of peripheral blood. The receptors here all came from a man aged 35-49 years with active or convalescent COVID-19.

The genes are TRBV6-2 or TRBV6-3 and TRBJ2-1, with D possibly matching TRBD1 (6 bases). Germline CDR1 MNHEY, CDR2 SVGEGT. The length of the CDR3 is 11 residues. The V end was cut by 6 bases, the J end by 10 bases, with 10 bases between. The CDR3 spells CASSRQDEQFF. CDR3 nucleotides: TGTGCCAGCAGCCGACAGGACGAGCAGTTCTTC.

The chain recombines TRBV5-1 with TRBJ1-2; the match to TRBD1 covers 8 bases. This CDR3 has 15 residues. Germline V CDR1 and CDR2: SGHRS, YFSETQ. The V gene end was trimmed by 5 bases and the J gene end by 5 bases; junction bases not matched to a gene: 11. The CDR3 loop is CASSSGQGGKYGYTF. CDR3 in DNA: TGCGCCAGCAGTTCAGGACAGGGAGGGAAATATGGCTACACCTTC.

V gene TRBV6-6 combines with J gene TRBJ2-5, with 8 bases that match TRBD1. Germline V CDR1 and CDR2: MNHNY, SVGAGI (reference sequence). The length of the CDR3 is 16 residues. Trimming removed 2 bases from V and 5 bases from J; junction bases left unmatched: 10. The CDR3 loop is CASSYGSQGAGETQYF. In DNA form, the CDR3 reads TGTGCCAGCAGTTACGGTTCCCAGGGGGCGGGGGAGACCCAGTACTTC.

This sequence joins TRBV7-3 and TRBJ1-1; D unclear. The CDR3 length is 13 residues. V was cut by 5 bases and J by 1 base, with 8 bases left in between. Germline V gene lookup returns CDR1 SGHTA and CDR2 FQGTGA. CDR3 nucleotide sequence: TGTGCCAGCAGCGGTAGAAGGAACACTGAAGCTTTCTTT. It translates to CASSGRRNTEAFF.

CDR3 bases: TGTGCCAGCAGCGGACTAGCGGGGAGGTCCTACAATGAGCAGTTCTTC. This encodes CASSGLAGRSYNEQFF. The rearrangement joins TRBV7-2 to TRBJ2-1, with TRBD2 identical over 12 bases. From germline, CDR1 is SGHTA and CDR2 FQGNSA. This CDR3 spans 16 amino acids. V shed 5 bases, J shed 1 base, and the junction held 3 bases outside the gene matches. The complete variable domain, with remaining parts taken from reference TRBV7-2 and TRBJ2-1, reads GAGVSQSPSNKVTEKGKDVELRCDPISGHTALYWYRQSLGQGLEFLIYFQGNSAPDKSGLPSDRFSAERTGGSVSTLTIQRTQQEDSAVYLCASSGLAGRSYNEQFFGPGTRLTVL.

In regard to this clone: One end of the junction fails to match germline, which may point to a read error. V gene TRBV4-1 combines with J gene TRBJ1-6; TRBD1 matches at 7 bases. Germline V gene data show CDR1 as MGHRA and CDR2 as YSYEKL. The CDR3 is 15 residues long. The DNA for the CDR3 is TGCGCCAGCAGCCAAGTGATCCTCAAACCGGGACAGATAATTTTT. Its translation is CASSQVILKPGQIIF.

The chain has TRBV30 and TRBJ1-5, with D unclear. This CDR3 has 13 residues. CDR1 and CDR2 from the germline V gene are GTSNPN and SVGIG (reference sequence). V lost 2 bases and J 4 bases, leaving 9 bases between the germline ends. The CDR3 sequence: CAWSSQANQPQHF. In DNA, the CDR3 is TGTGCCTGGAGTTCGCAGGCGAATCAGCCCCAGCATTTT.

The genes are TRBV18 and TRBJ1-1; possibly TRBD1 for D (6 bases). The CDR3 consists of 17 residues. Germline V gene sequence: CDR1 KGHSH, CDR2 LQKENI. V was clipped by 2 bases and J by 0 bases, with 16 bases between them. CDR3 sequence reads: CASSPVRQDTMNTEAFF. The CDR3 DNA reads as TGTGCCAGCTCACCAGTGAGACAGGACACCATGAACACTGAAGCTTTCTTT.

The chain has TRBV13 and TRBJ1-1; perhaps TRBD1 as D (5 bases). Per germline, CDR1 PRHDT and CDR2 FYEKMQ (reference sequence). The CDR3 loop spans 15 amino acids. The V end was cut by 4 bases, the J end by 7 bases, with 19 bases between. The CDR3 nucleotides read TGTGCCAGCAGCTCCCCGGCCGCAGGGCTGGATGAAGCTTTCTTT. Translating it yields CASSSPAAGLDEAFF. The full variable domain, with the rest looked up from reference TRBV13 and TRBJ1-1, is AAGVIQSPRHLIKEKRETATLKCYPIPRHDTVYWYQQGPGQDPQFLISFYEKMQSDKGSIPDRFSAQQFSDYHSELNMSSLELGDSALYFCASSSPAAGLDEAFFGQGTRLTVV.